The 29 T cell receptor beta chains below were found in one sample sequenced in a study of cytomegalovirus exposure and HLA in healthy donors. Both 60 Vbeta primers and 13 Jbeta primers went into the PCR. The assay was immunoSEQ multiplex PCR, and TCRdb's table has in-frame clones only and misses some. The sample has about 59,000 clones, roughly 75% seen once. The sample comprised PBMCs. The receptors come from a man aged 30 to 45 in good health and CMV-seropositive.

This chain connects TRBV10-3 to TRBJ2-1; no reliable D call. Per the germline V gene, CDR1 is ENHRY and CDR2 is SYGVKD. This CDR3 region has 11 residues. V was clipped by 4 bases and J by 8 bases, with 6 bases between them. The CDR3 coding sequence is TGTGCCATCAGTGGGGCCGATGAGCAGTTCTTC. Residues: CAISGADEQFF.

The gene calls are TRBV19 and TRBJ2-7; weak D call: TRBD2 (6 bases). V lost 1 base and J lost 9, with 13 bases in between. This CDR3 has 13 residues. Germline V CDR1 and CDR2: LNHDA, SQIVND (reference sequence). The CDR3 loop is CASSIGDLRMQYF. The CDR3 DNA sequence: TGTGCCAGTAGTATAGGGGACTTGCGAATGCAGTACTTC.

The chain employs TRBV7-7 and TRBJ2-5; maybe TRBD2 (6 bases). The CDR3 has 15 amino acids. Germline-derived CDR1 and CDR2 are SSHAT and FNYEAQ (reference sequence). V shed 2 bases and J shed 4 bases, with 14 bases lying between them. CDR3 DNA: TGTGCCAGCAGCTTACTAGGGGCCGGGGGAGAGACCCAGTACTTC. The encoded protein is CASSLLGAGGETQYF.

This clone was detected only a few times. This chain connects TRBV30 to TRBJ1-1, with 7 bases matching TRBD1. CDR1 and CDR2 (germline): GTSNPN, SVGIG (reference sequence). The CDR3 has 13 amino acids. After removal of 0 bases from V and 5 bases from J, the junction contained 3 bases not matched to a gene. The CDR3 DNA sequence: TGTGCCTGGAGTGTACAGGGGCGGACTGAAGCTTTCTTT. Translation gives CAWSVQGRTEAFF.

CDR3 residues: CASSAQETQYF. The CDR3 bases are TGTGCCAGCAGCGCTCAGGAGACCCAGTACTTC. The genes are TRBV7-8 and TRBJ2-5; no clear D gene. The CDR3 spans 11 residues. The germline CDR1 and CDR2 sequences are SGHVS and FQNEAQ. V shed 5 bases and J shed 5 bases, with 6 bases lying between them.

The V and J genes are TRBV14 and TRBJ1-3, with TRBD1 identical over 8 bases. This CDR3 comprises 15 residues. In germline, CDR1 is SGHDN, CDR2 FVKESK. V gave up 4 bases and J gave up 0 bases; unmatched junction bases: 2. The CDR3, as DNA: TGTGCCAGCAGCCTAGGGACAGGCTCTGGAAACACCATATATTTT. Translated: CASSLGTGSGNTIYF.

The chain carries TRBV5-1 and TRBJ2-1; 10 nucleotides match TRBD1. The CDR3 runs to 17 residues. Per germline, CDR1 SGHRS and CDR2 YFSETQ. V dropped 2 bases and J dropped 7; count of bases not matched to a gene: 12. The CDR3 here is CASSLGPGQGRRNEQFF. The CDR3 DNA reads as TGCGCCAGCAGCTTAGGCCCGGGACAGGGGCGTCGGAATGAGCAGTTCTTC.

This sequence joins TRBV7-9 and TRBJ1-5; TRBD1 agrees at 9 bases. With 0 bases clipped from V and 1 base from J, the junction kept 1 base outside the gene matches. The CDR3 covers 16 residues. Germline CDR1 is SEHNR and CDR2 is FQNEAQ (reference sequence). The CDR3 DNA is TGTGCCAGCAGCTTAGCACAGGGGGCGAGCAATCAGCCCCAGCATTTT. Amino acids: CASSLAQGASNQPQHF. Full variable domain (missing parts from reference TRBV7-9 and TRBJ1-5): DTGVSQNPRHKITKRGQNVTFRCDPISEHNRLYWYRQTLGQGPEFLTYFQNEAQLEKSRLLSDRFSAERPKGSFSTLEIQRTEQGDSAMYLCASSLAQGASNQPQHFGDGTRLSIL.

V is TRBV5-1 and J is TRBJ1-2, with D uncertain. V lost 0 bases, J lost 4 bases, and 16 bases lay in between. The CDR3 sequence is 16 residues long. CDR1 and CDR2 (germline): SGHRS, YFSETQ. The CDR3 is CASSLAGGSRFYGYTF. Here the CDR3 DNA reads TGCGCCAGCAGCTTGGCCGGAGGCAGTCGATTCTATGGCTACACCTTC.

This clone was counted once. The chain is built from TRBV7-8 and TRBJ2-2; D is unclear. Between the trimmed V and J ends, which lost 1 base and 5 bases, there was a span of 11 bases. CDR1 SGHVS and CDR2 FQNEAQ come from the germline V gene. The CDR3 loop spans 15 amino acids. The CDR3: CASSLERHETGELFF. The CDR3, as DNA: TGTGCCAGCAGCTTAGAACGTCACGAGACCGGGGAGCTGTTTTTT.

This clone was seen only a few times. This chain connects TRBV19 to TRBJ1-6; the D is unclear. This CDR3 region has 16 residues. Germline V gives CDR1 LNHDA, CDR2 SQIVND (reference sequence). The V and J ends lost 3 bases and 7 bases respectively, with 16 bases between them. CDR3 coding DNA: TGTGCCAGTAGTATCGCGACCGTGCCGGGGAATTCACCCCTCCACTTT. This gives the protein CASSIATVPGNSPLHF. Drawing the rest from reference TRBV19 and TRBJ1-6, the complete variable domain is DGGITQSPKYLFRKEGQNVTLSCEQNLNHDAMYWYRQDPGQGLRLIYYSQIVNDFQKGDIAEGYSVSREKKESFPLTVTSAQKNPTAFYLCASSIATVPGNSPLHFGNGTRLTVT.

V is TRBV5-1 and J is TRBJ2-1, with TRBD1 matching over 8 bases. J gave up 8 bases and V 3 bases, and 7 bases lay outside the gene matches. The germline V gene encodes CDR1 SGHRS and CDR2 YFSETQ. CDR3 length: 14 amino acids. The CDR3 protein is CASSSGGGWHEQFF. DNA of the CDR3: TGCGCCAGCAGCTCAGGGGGCGGTTGGCATGAGCAGTTCTTC.

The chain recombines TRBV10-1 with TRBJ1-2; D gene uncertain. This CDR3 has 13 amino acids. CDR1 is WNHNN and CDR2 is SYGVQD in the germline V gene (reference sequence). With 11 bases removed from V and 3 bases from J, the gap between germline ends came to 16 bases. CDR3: CAGESPGDYGYTF. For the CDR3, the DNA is TGCGCCGGGGAAAGTCCCGGGGACTATGGCTACACCTTC.

The CDR3 spells CASSPQGTLSYGYTF. CDR3 nucleotide sequence: TGTGCCAGCAGTCCCCAGGGAACTCTTAGCTATGGCTACACCTTC. The V call is TRBV6-4, the J call TRBJ1-2, with a weak D call TRBD1 (5 bases). Germline CDR1 is MRHNA and CDR2 is SNTAGT. The V gene lost 5 bases and the J gene lost 4 bases, with 17 bases spanning the gap. The CDR3 runs 15 residues.

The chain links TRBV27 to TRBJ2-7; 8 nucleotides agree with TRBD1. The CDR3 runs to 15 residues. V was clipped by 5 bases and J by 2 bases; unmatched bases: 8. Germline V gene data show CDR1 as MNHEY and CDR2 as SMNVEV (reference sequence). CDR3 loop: CASSGSGQVAYEQYF. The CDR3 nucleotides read TGTGCCAGCAGTGGGTCGGGACAGGTAGCCTACGAGCAGTACTTC.

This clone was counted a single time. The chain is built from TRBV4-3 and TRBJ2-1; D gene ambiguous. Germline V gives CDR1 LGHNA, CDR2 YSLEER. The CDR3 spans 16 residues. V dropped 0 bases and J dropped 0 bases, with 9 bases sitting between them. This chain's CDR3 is CASSQDIYSSYNEQFF. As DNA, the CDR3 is TGCGCCAGCAGCCAAGATATCTATAGCTCCTACAATGAGCAGTTCTTC.

The CDR3 sequence: CASITSGGAYNEQFF. The DNA of the CDR3 is TGTGCCAGCATTACTAGCGGGGGGGCGTACAATGAGCAGTTCTTC. The chain links TRBV5-6 to TRBJ2-1, with 13 bases lining up with TRBD2. V gave up 6 bases and J gave up 4 bases; unmatched junction bases: 4. CDR1 and CDR2 from the germline V gene are SGHDT and YYEEEE. This CDR3 region has 15 residues.

The DNA for the CDR3 is TGTGCCAGCAGCTTAGGGACAGGGGCCGTGAACACTGAAGCTTTCTTT. Its translation is CASSLGTGAVNTEAFF. The chain links TRBV7-9 to TRBJ1-1; 9 bases agree with TRBD1. V was clipped by 1 base and J by 0 bases; unmatched bases: 3. The CDR3 has 16 amino acids. CDR1 is SEHNR, CDR2 FQNEAQ, per germline (reference sequence).

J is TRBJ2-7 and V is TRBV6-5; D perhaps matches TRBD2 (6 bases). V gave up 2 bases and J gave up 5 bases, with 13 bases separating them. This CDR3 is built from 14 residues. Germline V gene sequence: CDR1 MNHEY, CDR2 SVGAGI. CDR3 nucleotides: TGTGCCAGCAGTTACGGCCGGGGGAGAGACGAGCAGTACTTC. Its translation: CASSYGRGRDEQYF.

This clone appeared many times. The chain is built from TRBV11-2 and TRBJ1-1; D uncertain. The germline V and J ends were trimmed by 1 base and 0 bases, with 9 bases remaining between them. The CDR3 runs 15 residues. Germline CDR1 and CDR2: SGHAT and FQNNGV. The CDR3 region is CASSLAGSMNTEAFF. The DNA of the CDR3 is TGTGCCAGCAGCTTAGCTGGTAGTATGAACACTGAAGCTTTCTTT.

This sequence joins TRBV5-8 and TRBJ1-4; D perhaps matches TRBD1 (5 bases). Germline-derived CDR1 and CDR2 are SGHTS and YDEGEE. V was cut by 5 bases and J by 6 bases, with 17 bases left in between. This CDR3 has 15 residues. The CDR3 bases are TGTGCCAGCAGTCCAGATCTCGCAGGGTATGAAAAACTGTTTTTT. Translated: CASSPDLAGYEKLFF. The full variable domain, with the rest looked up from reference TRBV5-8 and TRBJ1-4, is EAGVTQSPTHLIKTRGQQATLRCSPISGHTSVYWYQQALGLGLQFLLWYDEGEERNRGNFPPRFSGRQFPNYSSELNVNALELEDSALYLCASSPDLAGYEKLFFGSGTQLSVL.

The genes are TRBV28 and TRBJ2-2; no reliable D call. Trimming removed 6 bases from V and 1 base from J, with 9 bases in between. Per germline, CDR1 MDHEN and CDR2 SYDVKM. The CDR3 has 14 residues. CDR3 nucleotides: TGTGCCAGCAGGGTACGGTTGAACACCGGGGAGCTGTTTTTT. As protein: CASRVRLNTGELFF.

The CDR3 loop is CASGLTPYLGEQYF. In nucleotides, the CDR3 is TGTGCTAGTGGTTTAACTCCCTACCTTGGCGAGCAGTACTTC. This rearrangement joins TRBV12-5 to TRBJ2-7; D gene unclear. The germline CDR1 and CDR2 sequences are LGHNT and FRNRAP. The CDR3 runs to 14 residues. With 3 bases removed from V and 6 bases from J, the gap between germline ends came to 15 bases.

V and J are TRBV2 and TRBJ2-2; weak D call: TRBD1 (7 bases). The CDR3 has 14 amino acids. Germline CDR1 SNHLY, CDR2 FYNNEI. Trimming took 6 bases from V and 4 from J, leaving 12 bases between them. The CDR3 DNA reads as TGTGCCAGCAGGGAGGGACAGATCACCGGGGAGCTGTTTTTT. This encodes CASREGQITGELFF.

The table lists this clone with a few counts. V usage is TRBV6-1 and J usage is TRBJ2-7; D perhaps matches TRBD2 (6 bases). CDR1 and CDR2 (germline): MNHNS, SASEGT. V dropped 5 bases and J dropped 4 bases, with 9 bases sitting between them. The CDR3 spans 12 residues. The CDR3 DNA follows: TGTGCCAGCAGTTCCGCGGGGTACGAGCAGTACTTC. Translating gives CASSSAGYEQYF.

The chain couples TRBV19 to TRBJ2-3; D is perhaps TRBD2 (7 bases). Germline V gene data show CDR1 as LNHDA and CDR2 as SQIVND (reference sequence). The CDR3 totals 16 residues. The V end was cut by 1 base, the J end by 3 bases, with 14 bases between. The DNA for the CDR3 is TGTGCCAGTAGTATAGGGGGGGGGCTCGGGACAGATACGCAGTATTTT. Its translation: CASSIGGGLGTDTQYF.

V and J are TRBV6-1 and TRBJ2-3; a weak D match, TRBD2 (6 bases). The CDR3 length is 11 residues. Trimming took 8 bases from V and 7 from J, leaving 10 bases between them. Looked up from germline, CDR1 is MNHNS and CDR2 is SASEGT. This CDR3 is CASHSGYTQYF. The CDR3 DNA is TGTGCCAGCCATAGCGGATATACGCAGTATTTT.

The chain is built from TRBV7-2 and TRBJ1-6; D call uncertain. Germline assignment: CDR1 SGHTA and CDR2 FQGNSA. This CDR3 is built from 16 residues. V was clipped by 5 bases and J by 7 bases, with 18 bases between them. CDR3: CASSPEGHLLNSPLHF. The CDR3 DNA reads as TGTGCCAGCAGCCCTGAGGGCCACCTCTTAAATTCACCCCTCCACTTT.

The CDR3 spells CSVEYYGLSGAKNIQYF. The CDR3 coding sequence is TGCAGCGTGGAGTATTATGGGTTATCCGGGGCCAAAAACATTCAGTACTTC. The chain combines TRBV29-1 with TRBJ2-4; no firm D call. V was trimmed by 6 bases and J by 1 base, leaving 22 bases between them. CDR3 length: 17 amino acids. The germline V gene has CDR1 SQVTM and CDR2 ANQGSEA.